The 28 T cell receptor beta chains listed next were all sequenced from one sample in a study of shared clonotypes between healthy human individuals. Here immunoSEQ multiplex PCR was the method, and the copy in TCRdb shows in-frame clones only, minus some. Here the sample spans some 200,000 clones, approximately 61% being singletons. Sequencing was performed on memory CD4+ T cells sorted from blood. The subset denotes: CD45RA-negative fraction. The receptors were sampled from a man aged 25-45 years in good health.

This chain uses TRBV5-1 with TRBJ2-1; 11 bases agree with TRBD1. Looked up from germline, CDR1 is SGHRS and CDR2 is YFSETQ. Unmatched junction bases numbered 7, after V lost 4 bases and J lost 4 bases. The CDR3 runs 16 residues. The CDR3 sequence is CASSSGQGARYNEQFF. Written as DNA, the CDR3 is TGCGCCAGCAGCAGTGGACAGGGGGCCAGATACAATGAGCAGTTCTTC.

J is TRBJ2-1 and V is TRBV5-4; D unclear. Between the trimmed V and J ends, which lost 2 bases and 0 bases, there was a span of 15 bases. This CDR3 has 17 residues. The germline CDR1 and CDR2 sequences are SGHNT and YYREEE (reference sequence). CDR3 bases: TGTGCCAGCAGCTTTTTTCGAGGTTACAGCTCCTACAATGAGCAGTTCTTC. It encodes CASSFFRGYSSYNEQFF.

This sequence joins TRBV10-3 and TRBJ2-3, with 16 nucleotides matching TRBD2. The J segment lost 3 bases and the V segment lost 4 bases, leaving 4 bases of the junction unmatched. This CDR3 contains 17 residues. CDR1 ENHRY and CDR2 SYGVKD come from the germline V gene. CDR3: CAISGGLAGGGTDTQYF. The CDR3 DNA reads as TGTGCCATCAGTGGGGGACTAGCGGGAGGGGGAACAGATACGCAGTATTTT.

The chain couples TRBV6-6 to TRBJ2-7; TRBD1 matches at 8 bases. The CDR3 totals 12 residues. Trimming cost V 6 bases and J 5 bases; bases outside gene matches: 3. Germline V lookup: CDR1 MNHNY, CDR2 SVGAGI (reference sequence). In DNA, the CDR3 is TGTGCCAGCAGGCAGGGGGCCAACGAGCAGTACTTC. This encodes CASRQGANEQYF.

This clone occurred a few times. Here the CDR3 DNA reads TGTGCCAGCTCCTCAGGGACAGGGGGCGACGAGCAGTACTTC. Its translation: CASSSGTGGDEQYF. The rearrangement links TRBV18 to TRBJ2-7, with 12 nucleotides matching TRBD1. The V gene's germline CDR1 is KGHSH and CDR2 LQKENI. The CDR3 runs 14 residues. Unmatched junction bases numbered 5, after V lost 6 bases and J lost 5 bases.

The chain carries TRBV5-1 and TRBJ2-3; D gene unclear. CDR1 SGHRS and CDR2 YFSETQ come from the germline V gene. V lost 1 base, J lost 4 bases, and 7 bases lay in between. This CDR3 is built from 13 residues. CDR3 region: CASSLSLSDTQYF. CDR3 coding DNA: TGCGCCAGCAGCTTGTCCCTGTCAGATACGCAGTATTTT.

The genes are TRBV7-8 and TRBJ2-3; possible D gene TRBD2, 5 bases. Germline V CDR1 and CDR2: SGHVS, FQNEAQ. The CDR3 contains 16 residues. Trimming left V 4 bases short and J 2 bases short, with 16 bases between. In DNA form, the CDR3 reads TGTGCCAGCAGCTCCCGCCCAGAGCGGAACACAGATACGCAGTATTTT. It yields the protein CASSSRPERNTDTQYF.

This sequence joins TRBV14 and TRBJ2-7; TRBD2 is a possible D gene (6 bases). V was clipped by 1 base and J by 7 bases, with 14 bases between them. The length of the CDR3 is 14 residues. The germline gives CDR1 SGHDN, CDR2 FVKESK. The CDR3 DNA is TGTGCCAGCAGCCAAGGGCGTCGCGGAGGGGAGCAGTACTTC. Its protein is CASSQGRRGGEQYF.

The CDR3 DNA reads TGCGCCAGCAGCCGCGAACCGGGACGGCCTCCCACAGATACGCAGTATTTT. Protein: CASSREPGRPPTDTQYF. The chain joins TRBV4-1 to TRBJ2-3, with D perhaps TRBD1 or TRBD2 (5 bases each). The CDR3 spans 17 residues. Trimming took off 4 bases at V and 2 bases at J, with 19 bases between the two ends. The germline V gene encodes CDR1 MGHRA and CDR2 YSYEKL.

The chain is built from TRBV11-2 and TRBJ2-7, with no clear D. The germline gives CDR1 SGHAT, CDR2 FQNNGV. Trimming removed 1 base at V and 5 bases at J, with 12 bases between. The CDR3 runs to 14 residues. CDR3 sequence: CASSLATRFHEQYF. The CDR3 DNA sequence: TGTGCCAGCAGCTTAGCTACTCGGTTCCACGAGCAGTACTTC.

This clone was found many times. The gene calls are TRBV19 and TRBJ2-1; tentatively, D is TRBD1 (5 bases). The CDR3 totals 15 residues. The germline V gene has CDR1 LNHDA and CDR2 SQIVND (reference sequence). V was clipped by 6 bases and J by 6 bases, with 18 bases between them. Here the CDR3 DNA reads TGTGCCAGTAGGGATTCCGTTGGCAGGGCCAATGAGCAGTTCTTC. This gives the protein CASRDSVGRANEQFF.

CDR3 DNA sequence: TGTGCCAGCAGCGAAGGGGGCGACTATGGCTACACCTTC. The encoded protein is CASSEGGDYGYTF. The chain couples TRBV7-9 to TRBJ1-2; 7 nucleotides agree with TRBD1. This CDR3 has 13 residues. V shed 5 bases and J 3 bases; nucleotides not matched to a gene: 3. Germline V gene sequence: CDR1 SEHNR, CDR2 FQNEAQ (reference sequence).

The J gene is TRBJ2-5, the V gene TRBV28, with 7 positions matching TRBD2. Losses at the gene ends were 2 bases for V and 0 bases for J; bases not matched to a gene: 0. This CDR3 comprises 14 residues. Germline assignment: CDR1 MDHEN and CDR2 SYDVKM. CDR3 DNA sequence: TGTGCCAGCAGTTTAGGGGGGGACCAAGAGACCCAGTACTTC. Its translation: CASSLGGDQETQYF. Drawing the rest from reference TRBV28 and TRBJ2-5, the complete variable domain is DVKVTQSSRYLVKRTGEKVFLECVQDMDHENMFWYRQDPGLGLRLIYFSYDVKMKEKGDIPEGYSVSREKKERFSLILESASTNQTSMYLCASSLGGDQETQYFGPGTRLLVL.

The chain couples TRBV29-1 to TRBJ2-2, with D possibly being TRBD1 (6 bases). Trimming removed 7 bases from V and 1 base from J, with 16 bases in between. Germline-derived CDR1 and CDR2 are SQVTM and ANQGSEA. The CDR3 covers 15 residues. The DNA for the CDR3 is TGCAGCGCTCTCAGTGGGGGCGGGAACACCGGGGAGCTGTTTTTT. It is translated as CSALSGGGNTGELFF.

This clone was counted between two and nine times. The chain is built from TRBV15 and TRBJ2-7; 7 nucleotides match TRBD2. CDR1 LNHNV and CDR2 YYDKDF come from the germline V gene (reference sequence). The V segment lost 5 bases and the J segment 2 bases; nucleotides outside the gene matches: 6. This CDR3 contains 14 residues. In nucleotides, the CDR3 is TGTGCCACCAGCTCGACTAGCCGTGCCTACGAGCAGTACTTC. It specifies CATSSTSRAYEQYF.

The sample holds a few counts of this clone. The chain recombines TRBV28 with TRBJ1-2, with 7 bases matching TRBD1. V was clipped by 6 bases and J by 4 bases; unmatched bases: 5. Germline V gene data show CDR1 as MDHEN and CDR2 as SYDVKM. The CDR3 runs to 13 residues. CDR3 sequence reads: CASRKGQLYGYTF. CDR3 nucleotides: TGTGCCAGCAGAAAGGGACAGCTCTATGGCTACACCTTC.

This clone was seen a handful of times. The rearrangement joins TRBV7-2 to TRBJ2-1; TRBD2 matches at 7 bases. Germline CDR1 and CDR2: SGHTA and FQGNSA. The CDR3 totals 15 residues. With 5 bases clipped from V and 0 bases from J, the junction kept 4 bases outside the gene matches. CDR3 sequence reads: CASSPLAGSYNEQFF. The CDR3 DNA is TGTGCCAGCAGCCCGTTAGCGGGCTCCTACAATGAGCAGTTCTTC.

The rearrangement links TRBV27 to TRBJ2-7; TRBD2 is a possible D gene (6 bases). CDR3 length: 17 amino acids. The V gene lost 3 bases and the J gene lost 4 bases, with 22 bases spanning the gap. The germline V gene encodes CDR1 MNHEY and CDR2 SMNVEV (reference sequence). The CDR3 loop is CASSFGTGPRVQYEQYF. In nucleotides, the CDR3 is TGTGCCAGCAGTTTCGGGACTGGGCCCCGCGTCCAATACGAGCAGTACTTC.

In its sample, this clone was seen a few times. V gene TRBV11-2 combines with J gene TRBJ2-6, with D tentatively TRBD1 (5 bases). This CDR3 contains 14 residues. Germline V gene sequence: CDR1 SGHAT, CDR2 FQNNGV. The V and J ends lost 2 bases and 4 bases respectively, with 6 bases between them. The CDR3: CASSLQGGANVLTF. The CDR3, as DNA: TGTGCCAGCAGCTTACAGGGAGGGGCCAACGTCCTGACTTTC.

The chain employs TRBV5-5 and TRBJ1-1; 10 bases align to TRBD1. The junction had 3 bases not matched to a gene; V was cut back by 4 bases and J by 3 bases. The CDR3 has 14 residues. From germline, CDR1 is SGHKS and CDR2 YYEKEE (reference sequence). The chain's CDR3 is CASSPDRGHTEAFF. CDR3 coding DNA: TGTGCCAGCAGCCCTGACAGGGGGCACACTGAAGCTTTCTTT.

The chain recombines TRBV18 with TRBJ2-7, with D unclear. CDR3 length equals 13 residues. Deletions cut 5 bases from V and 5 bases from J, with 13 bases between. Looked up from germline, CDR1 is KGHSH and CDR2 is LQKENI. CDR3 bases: TGTGCCAGCTCAATTTCGGGCAGAAACGAGCAGTACTTC. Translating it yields CASSISGRNEQYF.

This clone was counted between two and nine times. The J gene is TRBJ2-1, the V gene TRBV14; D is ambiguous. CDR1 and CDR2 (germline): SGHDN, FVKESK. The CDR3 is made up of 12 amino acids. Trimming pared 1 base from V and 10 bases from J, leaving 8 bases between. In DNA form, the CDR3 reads TGTGCCAGCAGCCAAGTCAACGGAGAGCAGTTCTTC. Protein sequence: CASSQVNGEQFF.

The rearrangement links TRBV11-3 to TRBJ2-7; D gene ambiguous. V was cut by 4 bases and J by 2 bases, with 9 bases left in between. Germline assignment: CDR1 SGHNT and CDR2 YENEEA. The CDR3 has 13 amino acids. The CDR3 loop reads CASSSGSAYEQYF. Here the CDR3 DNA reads TGTGCCAGCAGCTCCGGGTCTGCCTACGAGCAGTACTTC.

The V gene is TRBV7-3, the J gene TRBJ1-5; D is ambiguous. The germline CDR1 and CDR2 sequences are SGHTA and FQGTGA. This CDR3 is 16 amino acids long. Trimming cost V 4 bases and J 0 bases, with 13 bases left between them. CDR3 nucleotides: TGTGCCAGCAGCTCATACCTCTCTTATAGCAATCAGCCCCAGCATTTT. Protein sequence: CASSSYLSYSNQPQHF. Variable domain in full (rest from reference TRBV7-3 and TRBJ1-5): GAGVSQTPSNKVTEKGKYVELRCDPISGHTALYWYRQSLGQGPEFLIYFQGTGAADDSGLPNDRFFAVRPEGSVSTLKIQRTERGDSAVYLCASSSYLSYSNQPQHFGDGTRLSIL.

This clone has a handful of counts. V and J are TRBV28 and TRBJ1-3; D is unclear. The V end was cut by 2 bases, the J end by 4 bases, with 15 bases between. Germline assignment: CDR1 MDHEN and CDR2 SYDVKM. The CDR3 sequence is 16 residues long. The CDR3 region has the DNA TGTGCCAGCAGTTTAAGCCGAATACTTGTCGGAAACACCATATATTTT. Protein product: CASSLSRILVGNTIYF.

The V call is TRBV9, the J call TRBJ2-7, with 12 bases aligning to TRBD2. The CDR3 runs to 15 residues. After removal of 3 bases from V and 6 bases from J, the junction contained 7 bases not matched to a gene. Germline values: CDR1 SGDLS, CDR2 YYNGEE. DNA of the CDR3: TGTGCCAGCAGCGGTGGACCGGGACTAGCGGGCGAGCAGTACTTC. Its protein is CASSGGPGLAGEQYF.

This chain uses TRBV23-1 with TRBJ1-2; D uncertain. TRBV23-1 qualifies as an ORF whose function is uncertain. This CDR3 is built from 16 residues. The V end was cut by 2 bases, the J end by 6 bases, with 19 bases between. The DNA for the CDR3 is TGCGCCAGCAGTCAAATCTTTGAAACCGTTGGGGATGGCTACACCTTC. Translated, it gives CASSQIFETVGDGYTF.

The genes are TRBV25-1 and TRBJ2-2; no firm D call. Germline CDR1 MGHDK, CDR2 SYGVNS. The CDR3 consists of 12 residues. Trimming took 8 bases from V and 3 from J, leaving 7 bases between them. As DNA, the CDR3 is TGTGCCAGCGCGAAGGACACCGGGGAGCTGTTTTTT. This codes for CASAKDTGELFF.